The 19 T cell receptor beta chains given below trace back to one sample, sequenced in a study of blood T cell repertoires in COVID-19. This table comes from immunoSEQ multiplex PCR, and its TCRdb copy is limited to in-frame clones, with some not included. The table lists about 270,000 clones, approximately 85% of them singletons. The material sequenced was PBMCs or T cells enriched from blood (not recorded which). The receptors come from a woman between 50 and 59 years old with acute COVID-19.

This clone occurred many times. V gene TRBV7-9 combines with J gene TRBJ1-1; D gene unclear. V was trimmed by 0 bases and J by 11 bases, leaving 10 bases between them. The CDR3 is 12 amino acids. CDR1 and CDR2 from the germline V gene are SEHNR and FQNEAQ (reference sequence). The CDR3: CASSLAAGWAFF. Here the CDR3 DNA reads TGTGCCAGCAGCTTAGCAGCCGGTTGGGCTTTCTTT.

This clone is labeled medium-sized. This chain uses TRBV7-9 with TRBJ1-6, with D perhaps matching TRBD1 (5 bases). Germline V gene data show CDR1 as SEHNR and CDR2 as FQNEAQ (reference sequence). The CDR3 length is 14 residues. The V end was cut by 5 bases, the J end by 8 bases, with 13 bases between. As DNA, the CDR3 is TGTGCCAGCAGCGATCAGGGCGGTGATTCACCCCTCCACTTT. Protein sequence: CASSDQGGDSPLHF.

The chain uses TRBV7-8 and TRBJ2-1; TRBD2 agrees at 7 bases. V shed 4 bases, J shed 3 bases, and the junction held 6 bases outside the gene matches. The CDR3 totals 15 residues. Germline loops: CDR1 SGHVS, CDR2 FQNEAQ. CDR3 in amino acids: CASSSLAGVYNEQFF. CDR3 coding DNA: TGTGCCAGCAGCTCGCTGGCGGGGGTCTACAATGAGCAGTTCTTC.

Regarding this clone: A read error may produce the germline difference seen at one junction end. The CDR3 here is CACRRSQETQYF. CDR3 sequence (DNA): TGCGCCTGCAGGAGATCTCAAGAGACCCAGTACTTC. The chain couples TRBV5-1 to TRBJ2-5; D gene unclear. CDR3 length: 12 amino acids. Per germline, CDR1 SGHRS and CDR2 YFSETQ.

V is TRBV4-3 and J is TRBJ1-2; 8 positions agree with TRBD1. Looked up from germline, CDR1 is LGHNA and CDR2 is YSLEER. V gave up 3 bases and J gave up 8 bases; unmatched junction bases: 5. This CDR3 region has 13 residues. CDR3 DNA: TGCGCCAGCAGCCAGGAGACAGGGGAAGGCTACACCTTC. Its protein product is CASSQETGEGYTF.

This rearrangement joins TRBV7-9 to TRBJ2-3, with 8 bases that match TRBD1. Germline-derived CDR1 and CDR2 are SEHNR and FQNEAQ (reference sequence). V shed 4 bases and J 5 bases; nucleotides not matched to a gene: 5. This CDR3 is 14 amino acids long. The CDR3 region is CASSSRTGRDTQYF. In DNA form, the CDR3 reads TGTGCCAGCAGCTCACGGACAGGGCGAGATACGCAGTATTTT.

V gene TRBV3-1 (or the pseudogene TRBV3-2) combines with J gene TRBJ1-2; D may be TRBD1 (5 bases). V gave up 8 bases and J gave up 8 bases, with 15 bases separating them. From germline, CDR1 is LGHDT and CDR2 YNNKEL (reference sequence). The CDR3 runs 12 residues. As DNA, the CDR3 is TGTGCCAGCTCGAGGAGCAGGGTGGGCTACACCTTC. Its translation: CASSRSRVGYTF.

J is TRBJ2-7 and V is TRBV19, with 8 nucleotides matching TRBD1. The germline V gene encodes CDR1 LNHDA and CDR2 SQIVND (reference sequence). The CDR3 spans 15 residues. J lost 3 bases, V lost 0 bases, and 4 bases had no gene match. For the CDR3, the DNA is TGTGCCAGTAGTATAGATCGGACAGGGAGCTACGAGCAGTACTTC. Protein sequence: CASSIDRTGSYEQYF.

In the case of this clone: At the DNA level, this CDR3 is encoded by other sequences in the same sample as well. CDR3 residues: CASSPGRTEAFF. Written as DNA, the CDR3 is TGTGCCAGCAGCCCGGGGAGAACTGAAGCTTTCTTT. The chain has TRBV7-9 and TRBJ1-1; D is undetermined. Germline CDR1 SEHNR, CDR2 FQNEAQ (reference sequence). This CDR3 region has 12 residues. V was cut by 5 bases and J by 5 bases, with 9 bases left in between. Variable domain in full (rest from reference TRBV7-9 and TRBJ1-1): DTGVSQNPRHKITKRGQNVTFRCDPISEHNRLYWYRQTLGQGPEFLTYFQNEAQLEKSRLLSDRFSAERPKGSFSTLEIQRTEQGDSAMYLCASSPGRTEAFFGQGTRLTVV.

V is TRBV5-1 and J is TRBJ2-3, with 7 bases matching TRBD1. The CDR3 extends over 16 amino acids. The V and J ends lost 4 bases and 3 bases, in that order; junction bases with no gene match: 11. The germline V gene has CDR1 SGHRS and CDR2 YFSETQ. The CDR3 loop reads CASSPRPLDRTDTQYF. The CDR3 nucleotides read TGCGCCAGCAGCCCCCGACCATTGGACAGGACAGATACGCAGTATTTT.

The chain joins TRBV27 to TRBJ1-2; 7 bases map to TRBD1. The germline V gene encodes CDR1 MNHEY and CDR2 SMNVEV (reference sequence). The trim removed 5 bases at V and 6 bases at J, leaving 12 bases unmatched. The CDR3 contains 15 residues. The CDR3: CASSATSTGWDGYTF. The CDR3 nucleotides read TGTGCCAGCAGTGCCACCTCGACAGGGTGGGATGGCTACACCTTC.

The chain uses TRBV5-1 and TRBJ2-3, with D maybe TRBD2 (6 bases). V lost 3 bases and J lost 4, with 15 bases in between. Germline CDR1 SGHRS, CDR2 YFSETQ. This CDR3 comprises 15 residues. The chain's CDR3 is CASSWGTFVPDTQYF. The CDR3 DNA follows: TGCGCCAGCAGCTGGGGGACTTTCGTTCCAGATACGCAGTATTTT.

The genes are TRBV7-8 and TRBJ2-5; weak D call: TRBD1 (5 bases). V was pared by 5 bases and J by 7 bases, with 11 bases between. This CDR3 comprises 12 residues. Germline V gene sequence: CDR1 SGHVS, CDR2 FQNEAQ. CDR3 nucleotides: TGTGCCAGCAGCCCACCCCAGGGGACCCAGTACTTC. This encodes CASSPPQGTQYF.

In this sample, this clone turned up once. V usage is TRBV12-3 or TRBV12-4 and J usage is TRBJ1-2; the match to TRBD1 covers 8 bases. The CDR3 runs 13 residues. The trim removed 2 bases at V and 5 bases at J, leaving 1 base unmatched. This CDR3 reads CASSLRTGYGYTF. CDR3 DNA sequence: TGTGCCAGCAGTTTAAGGACAGGGTATGGCTACACCTTC.

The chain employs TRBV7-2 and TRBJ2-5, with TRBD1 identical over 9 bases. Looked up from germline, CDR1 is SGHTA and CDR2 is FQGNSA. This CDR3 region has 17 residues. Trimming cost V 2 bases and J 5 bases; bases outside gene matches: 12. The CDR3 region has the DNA TGTGCCAGCAGCTTACGACAGGGGGTCGCTGGTGGGGAGACCCAGTACTTC. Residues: CASSLRQGVAGGETQYF.

In nucleotides, the CDR3 is TGTGCCAGTAGTATTCTCCCGACAGGGACTGGAAACACCATATATTTT. This sequence encodes CASSILPTGTGNTIYF. The chain couples TRBV19 to TRBJ1-3; 7 bases map to TRBD1. This CDR3 is 16 amino acids long. J lost 2 bases, V lost 3 bases, and 7 bases had no gene match. The germline V gene encodes CDR1 LNHDA and CDR2 SQIVND (reference sequence).

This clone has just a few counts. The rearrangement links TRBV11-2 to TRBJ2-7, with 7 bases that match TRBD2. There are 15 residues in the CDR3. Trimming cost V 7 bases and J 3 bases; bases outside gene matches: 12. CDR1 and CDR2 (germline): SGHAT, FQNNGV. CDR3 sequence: CASTRSPGGGYEQYF. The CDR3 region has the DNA TGTGCCAGCACCCGTAGCCCGGGGGGAGGCTACGAGCAGTACTTC.

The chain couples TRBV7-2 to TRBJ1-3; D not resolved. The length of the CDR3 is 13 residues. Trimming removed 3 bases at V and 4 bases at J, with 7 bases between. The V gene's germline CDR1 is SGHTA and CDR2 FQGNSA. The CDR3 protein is CASSFHTGNTIYF. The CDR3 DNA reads TGTGCCAGCAGCTTCCACACCGGAAACACCATATATTTT.

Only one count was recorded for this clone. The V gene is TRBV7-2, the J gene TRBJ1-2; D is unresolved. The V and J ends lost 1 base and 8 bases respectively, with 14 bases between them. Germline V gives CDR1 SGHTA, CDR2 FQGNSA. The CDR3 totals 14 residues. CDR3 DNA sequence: TGTGCCAGCAGCTTAGAAGAAGGAGGGATCGGCTACACCTTC. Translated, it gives CASSLEEGGIGYTF.